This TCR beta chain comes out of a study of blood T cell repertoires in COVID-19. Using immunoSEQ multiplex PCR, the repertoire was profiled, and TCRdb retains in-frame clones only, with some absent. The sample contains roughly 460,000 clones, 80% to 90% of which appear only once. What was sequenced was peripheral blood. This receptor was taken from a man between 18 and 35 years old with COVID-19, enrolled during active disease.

CDR3 amino acids: CATSDPQGSQETQYF. The CDR3 region has the DNA TGTGCCACCAGTGATCCCCAGGGCAGCCAAGAGACCCAGTACTTC. The chain uses TRBV24-1 and TRBJ2-5; tentative D call: TRBD1 (5 bases). The CDR3 loop spans 15 amino acids. Trimming took 3 bases from V and 1 from J, leaving 11 bases between them. Germline CDR1 and CDR2: KGHDR and SFDVKD.